This TCR beta chain emerged from a study of cytomegalovirus exposure and HLA in healthy donors. The overall study: Most genotyped donors, 65% to 85% of 300 to 400, had Caucasian-associated genetic ancestry. Overall study findings and caveats: Roughly uniform depth of sequencing across donors was assumed in presence/absence analyses.

Use of 60 Vbeta and 13 Jbeta primers characterized the PCR. Profiling relied on immunoSEQ multiplex PCR, and the TCRdb table lists in-frame clones only, not all of them. This sample has around 160,000 clones, with around 75% found just once. The germline V and J ends were trimmed by 6 bases and 5 bases, with 10 bases remaining between them. This CDR3 has 13 amino acids. Germline assignment: CDR1 KGHSH and CDR2 LQKENI. Donors consisted of healthy bone marrow donors. On this clone: The antigen is undetermined.

The V call is TRBV18, the J call TRBJ1-4, with a possible D match to TRBD1 (6 bases). The sequenced sample consisted of PBMCs. The receptor's source is a woman in her thirties or forties in good health and CMV-seropositive. In DNA form, the CDR3 reads TGTGCCAGCTCGTCCAGGGGAAATGAAAAACTGTTTTTT. Protein sequence: CASSSRGNEKLFF.